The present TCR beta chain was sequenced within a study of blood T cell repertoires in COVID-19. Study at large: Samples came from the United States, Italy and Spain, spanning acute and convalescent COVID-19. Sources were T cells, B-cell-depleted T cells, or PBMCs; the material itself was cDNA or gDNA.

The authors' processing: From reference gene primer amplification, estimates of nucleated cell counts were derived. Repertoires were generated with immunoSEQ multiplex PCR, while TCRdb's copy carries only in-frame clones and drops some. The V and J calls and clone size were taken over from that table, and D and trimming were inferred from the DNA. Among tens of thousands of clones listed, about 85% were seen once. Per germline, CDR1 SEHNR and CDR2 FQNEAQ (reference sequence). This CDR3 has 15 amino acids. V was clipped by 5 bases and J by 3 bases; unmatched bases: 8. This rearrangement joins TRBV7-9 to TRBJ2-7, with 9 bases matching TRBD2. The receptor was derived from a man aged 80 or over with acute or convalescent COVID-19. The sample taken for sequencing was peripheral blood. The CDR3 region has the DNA TGTGCCAGCAGCCCCCGGCTAGCGGGATTCTACGAGCAGTACTTC. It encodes CASSPRLAGFYEQYF.